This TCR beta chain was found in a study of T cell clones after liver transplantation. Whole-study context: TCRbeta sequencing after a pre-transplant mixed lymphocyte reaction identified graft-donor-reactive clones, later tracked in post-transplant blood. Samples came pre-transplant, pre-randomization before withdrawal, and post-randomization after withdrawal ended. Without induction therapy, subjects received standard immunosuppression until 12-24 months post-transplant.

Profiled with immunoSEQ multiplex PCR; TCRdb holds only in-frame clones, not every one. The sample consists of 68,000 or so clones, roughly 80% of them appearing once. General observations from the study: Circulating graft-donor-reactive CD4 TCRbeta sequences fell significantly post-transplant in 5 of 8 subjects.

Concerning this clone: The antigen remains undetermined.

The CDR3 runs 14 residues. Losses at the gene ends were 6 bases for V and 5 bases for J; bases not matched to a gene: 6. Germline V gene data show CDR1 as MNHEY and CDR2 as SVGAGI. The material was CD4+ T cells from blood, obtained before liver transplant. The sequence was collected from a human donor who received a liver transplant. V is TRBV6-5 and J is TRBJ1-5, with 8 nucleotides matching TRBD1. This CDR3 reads CASSYRGRDQPQHF. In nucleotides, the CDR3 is TGTGCCAGCAGCTACAGGGGGAGAGATCAGCCCCAGCATTTT.